The rows below give T cell receptor beta chains drawn from one sample of a study of T-cell reconstitution after alpha-beta-depleted transplantation in children. TCRdb reprocessed the PCR reads with MiXCR, giving one entry per CDR3 protein. This sample has approximately 290,000 distinct CDR3 sequences, with 11% found just once. This material consisted of peripheral blood, taken 180 days after TCRalphabeta/CD19-depleted stem cell transplant. All receptors come from a male patient aged 2-15 years who had a stem cell transplant for chronic granulomatous disease, so the T cells may come from the graft donor. The CDR3 runs from the conserved cysteine through the conserved F or W. The D gene is left open where the match is weak. Size is omitted from some rows. Given values are once, few, many or a class for expanded clones.

size,J,length,V,D,CDR3,DNA
-,TRBJ2-5,15,TRBV14,TRBD1,CASSQLTGGFETQYF,TGTGCCAGCAGCCAACTTACAGGGGGCTTCGAGACCCAGTACTTC
many,TRBJ2-7,16,TRBV6-1,-,CASSEHDSYRSYEQYF,TGTGCCAGCAGTGAACACGACAGTTACCGTTCCTACGAGCAGTACTTC
many,TRBJ1-2,13,TRBV20-1,TRBD1,CSASGTEFYGYTF,TGCAGTGCTAGCGGGACAGAGTTCTATGGCTACACCTTC
few,TRBJ2-1,12,TRBV6-2/TRBV6-3,-,CASSYSVREQFF,TGTGCCAGCAGTTACTCGGTCCGGGAGCAGTTCTTC
many,TRBJ2-7,15,TRBV28,-,CASSRGPGVRYEQYF,TGTGCCAGCAGTCGGGGGCCAGGAGTTCGCTACGAGCAGTACTTC
many,TRBJ2-7,12,TRBV28,-,CASSLFDYEQYF,TGTGCCAGCAGTTTGTTTGATTACGAGCAGTACTTC
many,TRBJ2-1,17,TRBV28,TRBD2,CASSFGASGIPWNEQFF,TGTGCCAGCAGTTTCGGCGCTAGCGGGATCCCATGGAATGAGCAGTTCTTC
few,TRBJ2-7,15,TRBV6-5,TRBD1,CASSYGGTGGFEQYF,TGTGCCAGCAGTTACGGGGGGACAGGAGGCTTCGAGCAGTACTTC
many,TRBJ1-5,16,TRBV7-2,TRBD1,CASSPGTGAGNRPQHF,TGTGCCAGCAGCCCTGGGACAGGGGCTGGAAATCGGCCCCAGCATTTT
many,TRBJ2-7,13,TRBV12-3/TRBV12-4,TRBD2,CASSPGLGRAQYF,TGTGCCAGCAGTCCGGGACTAGGAAGGGCGCAGTACTTC
many,TRBJ2-3,14,TRBV20-1,-,CSASWTVSTDTQYF,TGCAGTGCTAGTTGGACAGTGAGCACAGATACGCAGTATTTT
many,TRBJ2-7,17,TRBV5-1,TRBD1,CASSLEGGTGPTYEQYF,TGCGCCAGCAGCTTGGAAGGCGGGACAGGGCCCACCTACGAGCAGTACTTC
many,TRBJ2-1,15,TRBV14,-,CASIVGGYLYNEQFF,TGTGCCAGCATCGTGGGGGGATACCTCTACAATGAGCAGTTCTTC
many,TRBJ2-2,14,TRBV28,-,CASSLPHKSGELFF,TGTGCCAGCAGTTTACCTCACAAGTCCGGGGAGCTGTTTTTT
-,TRBJ2-2,14,TRBV29-1,TRBD1,CSAGTGVGTGELFF,TGCAGCGCCGGGACAGGGGTTGGAACCGGGGAGCTGTTTTTT
many,TRBJ2-7,17,TRBV7-2,TRBD2,CASSLTGLAGVPAEQYF,TGTGCCAGCAGCTTAACGGGACTAGCGGGAGTACCGGCCGAGCAGTACTTC
once,TRBJ2-3,15,TRBV3-1,-,CASSKVGPSTDTQYF,TGTGCCAGCAGCAAGGTTGGCCCTAGCACAGATACGCAGTATTTT
many,TRBJ2-7,15,TRBV7-2,TRBD1,CASTRGDRDSYEQYF,TGTGCCAGCACCCGAGGGGACAGGGACTCCTACGAGCAGTACTTC
many,TRBJ2-7,15,TRBV15,TRBD1,CATSRDPGQGYEQYF,TGTGCCACCAGCAGAGATCCGGGACAGGGTTACGAGCAGTACTTC
-,TRBJ1-6,15,TRBV12-3/TRBV12-4,-,CASSRLSGLYEPLHF,TGTGCCAGCAGTCGCCTTTCCGGGTTGTACGAACCCCTCCACTTT
many,TRBJ1-5,14,TRBV12-3/TRBV12-4,-,CASSLPGNNQPQHF,TGTGCCAGCAGTTTACCAGGGAACAATCAGCCCCAGCATTTT
many,TRBJ1-5,14,TRBV2,TRBD1,CASSQDRVNQPQHF,TGTGCCAGCAGTCAGGACAGGGTCAATCAGCCCCAGCATTTT
many,TRBJ1-4,15,TRBV6-5,-,CASSSSGGATEKLFF,TGTGCCAGCAGTTCCTCCGGGGGGGCCACCGAAAAACTGTTTTTT
many,TRBJ1-5,17,TRBV7-6,-,CASSLEPYSNSNQPQHF,TGTGCCAGCAGCTTAGAGCCCTACAGTAATAGCAATCAGCCCCAGCATTTT
many,TRBJ1-3,14,TRBV20-1,TRBD1,CSAPGQGQGNTIYF,TGCAGTGCTCCAGGACAGGGGCAAGGAAACACCATATATTTT
many,TRBJ2-1,15,TRBV7-3,TRBD2,CASSSYGGVYNEQFF,TGTGCCAGCAGCTCATACGGGGGGGTCTACAATGAGCAGTTCTTC